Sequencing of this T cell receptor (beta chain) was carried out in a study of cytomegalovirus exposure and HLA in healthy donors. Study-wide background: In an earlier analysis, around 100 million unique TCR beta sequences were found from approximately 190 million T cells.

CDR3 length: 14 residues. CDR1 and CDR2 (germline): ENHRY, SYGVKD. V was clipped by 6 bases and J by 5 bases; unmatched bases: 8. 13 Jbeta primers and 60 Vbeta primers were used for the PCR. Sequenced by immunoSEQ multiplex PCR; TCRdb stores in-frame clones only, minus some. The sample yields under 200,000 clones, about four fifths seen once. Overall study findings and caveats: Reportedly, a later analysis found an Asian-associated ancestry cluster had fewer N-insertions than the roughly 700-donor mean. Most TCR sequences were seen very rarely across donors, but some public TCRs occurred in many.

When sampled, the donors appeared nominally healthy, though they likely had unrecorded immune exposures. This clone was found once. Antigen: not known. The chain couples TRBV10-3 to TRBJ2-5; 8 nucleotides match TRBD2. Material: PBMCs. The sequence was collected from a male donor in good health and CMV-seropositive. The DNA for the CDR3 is TGTGCCATCAGCGTTCGGGAGGGTTGGGAGACCCAGTACTTC. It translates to CAISVREGWETQYF.